This entry lists 32 T cell receptor beta chains sequenced from one sample in a study of T-cell memory formation after mild COVID-19. TCRdb recomputed calls from the 5' RACE reads with MiXCR, one row per CDR3 protein. The repertoire has 150,000 to 200,000 distinct CDR3 sequences, 13% to 15% of them found once; the top ten carry roughly 14%. Sample: PBMCs or a T cell subset sorted from them (not recorded which). The receptors come from an adult woman who had mild COVID-19 (a few samples of this study predate the infection). Cell type and time point are not known.

The J gene is TRBJ2-3, the V gene TRBV6-5; TRBD1 matches 9 bases. Trimming at V came to 0 bases and at J to 4 bases, leaving 5 bases not matched to a gene. CDR3 length: 16 amino acids. CDR1 MNHEY and CDR2 SVGAGI come from the germline V gene. The CDR3 here is CASSYSEGTGPDTQYF. CDR3 nucleotides: TGTGCCAGCAGTTACTCGGAGGGGACAGGGCCAGATACGCAGTATTTT.

This sequence joins TRBV7-9 and TRBJ2-7, with 8 bases fitting TRBD2. Germline V gives CDR1 SEHNR, CDR2 FQNEAQ (reference sequence). The CDR3 contains 13 residues. The ends lost 5 bases at V and 6 bases at J; junction bases unmatched: 6. This chain's CDR3 is CASSPGTRLEQYF. The CDR3 coding sequence is TGTGCCAGCAGCCCCGGGACTAGGCTCGAGCAGTACTTC.

The chain's CDR3 is CASSFGTGGGYGYTF. CDR3 in DNA: TGTGCCAGCAGTTTCGGGACAGGGGGCGGGTATGGCTACACCTTC. The chain links TRBV12-3 or TRBV12-4 to TRBJ1-2, with 12 bases lining up with TRBD1. The length of the CDR3 is 15 residues. V lost 3 bases to trimming and J lost 5 bases; unmatched junction nucleotides: 4.

This clonotype was found a few times. This chain links TRBV7-9 with TRBJ2-1; 7 nucleotides agree with TRBD2. Germline V gives CDR1 SEHNR, CDR2 FQNEAQ (reference sequence). V shed 1 base, J shed 4 bases, and the junction held 7 bases outside the gene matches. This CDR3 has 16 residues. CDR3 sequence: CASSLVGSGEYNEQFF. The CDR3 coding sequence is TGTGCCAGCAGCTTAGTGGGGAGCGGGGAGTACAATGAGCAGTTCTTC. Variable domain in full (rest from reference TRBV7-9 and TRBJ2-1): DTGVSQNPRHKITKRGQNVTFRCDPISEHNRLYWYRQTLGQGPEFLTYFQNEAQLEKSRLLSDRFSAERPKGSFSTLEIQRTEQGDSAMYLCASSLVGSGEYNEQFFGPGTRLTVL.

The DNA of the CDR3 is TGTGCCAGCAGTACGGGACAGGGGCCGCAAGTGGAGCAGTTCTTC. It translates to CASSTGQGPQVEQFF. The V and J genes are TRBV6-2 or TRBV6-3 and TRBJ2-1; TRBD1 matches at 10 bases. Germline V lookup: CDR1 MNHEY, CDR2 SVGEGT. CDR3 size: 15 residues. V was clipped by 5 bases and J by 10 bases; unmatched bases: 11.

This clonotype showed up just a few times. V gene TRBV12-3 or TRBV12-4 combines with J gene TRBJ1-5; tentative D call: TRBD1 (5 bases). This CDR3 comprises 17 residues. The V gene lost 0 bases and the J gene lost 5 bases, with 17 bases spanning the gap. The CDR3 here is CASSLALTGRPHQPQHF. The CDR3 DNA reads TGTGCCAGCAGTTTAGCGCTGACGGGGCGCCCGCATCAGCCCCAGCATTTT.

V and J are TRBV5-4 and TRBJ1-1; the D is unclear. The CDR3 has 13 amino acids. The V gene lost 3 bases and the J gene lost 11 bases, with 17 bases spanning the gap. Germline assignment: CDR1 SGHNT and CDR2 YYREEE (reference sequence). In DNA, the CDR3 is TGTGCCAGCAGCTCGAGGGAGACCATTCCCGCTTTCTTT. Its translation is CASSSRETIPAFF. Filled out from reference TRBV5-4 and TRBJ1-1, the complete variable domain reads ETGVTQSPTHLIKTRGQQVTLRCSSQSGHNTVSWYQQALGQGPQFIFQYYREEENGRGNFPPRFSGLQFPNYSSELNVNALELDDSALYLCASSSRETIPAFFGQGTRLTVV.

This clonotype was observed a handful of times. Here the CDR3 reads CASSYSYKLTGELFF. CDR3 nucleotides: TGTGCCAGCAGTTACTCGTACAAGTTAACCGGGGAGCTGTTTTTT. The V gene is TRBV6-5, the J gene TRBJ2-2; D is ambiguous. V lost 0 bases and J 5 bases, leaving 10 bases between the germline ends. The CDR3 is 15 residues long. Germline V gene sequence: CDR1 MNHEY, CDR2 SVGAGI.

The V gene is TRBV4-2, the J gene TRBJ2-4; D is perhaps TRBD1 or TRBD2 (5 bases each). Germline CDR1 reads LGHNA; CDR2 reads YNFKEQ. The CDR3 is made up of 14 amino acids. V dropped 5 bases and J dropped 6 bases, with 14 bases sitting between them. CDR3 in amino acids: CASSTHGDGNIQYF. The CDR3 region has the DNA TGTGCCAGCAGCACCCATGGGGACGGAAACATTCAGTACTTC.

V and J are TRBV12-3 or TRBV12-4 and TRBJ2-7; D is possibly TRBD2 (7 bases). The CDR3 consists of 13 residues. Trimming shortened V by 6 bases and J by 7 bases, and 16 bases separated the two germline ends. DNA of the CDR3: TGTGCCAGCAGCCCTTCGGGGGGCCGGGAGCAGTACTTC. It translates to CASSPSGGREQYF.

In this sample, this clonotype turned up a few times. V usage is TRBV5-6 and J usage is TRBJ2-1; 10 bases align to TRBD1. Losses at the gene ends were 3 bases for V and 5 bases for J; bases not matched to a gene: 5. Germline CDR1 SGHDT, CDR2 YYEEEE. The CDR3 sequence is 15 residues long. The CDR3 spells CASSSPGQGHNEQFF. DNA of the CDR3: TGTGCCAGCAGCTCCCCGGGACAGGGGCACAATGAGCAGTTCTTC.

This clonotype turned up a few times. The chain links TRBV5-5 to TRBJ1-4; a possible D gene is TRBD1 (5 bases). This CDR3 comprises 15 residues. Trimming left V 0 bases short and J 7 bases short, with 13 bases between. The germline V gene encodes CDR1 SGHKS and CDR2 YYEKEE (reference sequence). The CDR3 DNA reads as TGTGCCAGCAGCTTGGCCGGGGGTGAGGGTGAAAAACTGTTTTTT. It codes for CASSLAGGEGEKLFF.

V and J are TRBV9 and TRBJ2-5, with 8 bases aligning to TRBD2. CDR3 size: 14 residues. After removal of 3 bases from V and 1 base from J, the junction contained 2 bases not matched to a gene. From germline, CDR1 is SGDLS and CDR2 YYNGEE. DNA for the CDR3: TGTGCCAGCAGCGCCGGGGGGGCCCAAGAGACCCAGTACTTC. Protein sequence: CASSAGGAQETQYF.

This clonotype showed up just a few times. The chain couples TRBV27 to TRBJ2-1; no clear D gene. V lost 8 bases and J lost 10, with 24 bases in between. Per the germline V gene, CDR1 is MNHEY and CDR2 is SMNVEV (reference sequence). The CDR3 loop spans 15 amino acids. The CDR3 region is CASRLYDGGQREQFF. CDR3 sequence (DNA): TGTGCCAGCCGCCTTTACGACGGTGGTCAAAGGGAGCAGTTCTTC.

This clonotype appeared a few times. The chain has TRBV5-1 and TRBJ2-5, with D perhaps TRBD1 or TRBD2 (7 bases each). Trimming cost V 0 bases and J 5 bases, with 17 bases left between them. Germline V lookup: CDR1 SGHRS, CDR2 YFSETQ. CDR3 length: 16 amino acids. CDR3 residues: CASSLAAGQSAETQYF. CDR3 DNA: TGCGCCAGCAGCTTGGCAGCGGGACAGTCGGCGGAGACCCAGTACTTC. Together with reference TRBV5-1 and TRBJ2-5, the CDR3 gives the full variable domain: KAGVTQTPRYLIKTRGQQVTLSCSPISGHRSVSWYQQTPGQGLQFLFEYFSETQRNKGNFPGRFSGRQFSNSRSEMNVSTLELGDSALYLCASSLAAGQSAETQYFGPGTRLLVL.

This clonotype was counted between two and nine times. J is TRBJ2-7 and V is TRBV20-1; D is perhaps TRBD1 or TRBD2 (5 bases each). V lost 2 bases and J 6 bases, leaving 14 bases between the germline ends. CDR1 and CDR2 from the germline V gene are DFQATT and SNEGSKA (reference sequence). CDR3 length equals 13 residues. Here the CDR3 DNA reads TGCAGTGCTAGATCGGGGCGGCATTTCGAGCAGTACTTC. As protein: CSARSGRHFEQYF.

The V call is TRBV12-3 or TRBV12-4, the J call TRBJ1-2, with a tentative D call TRBD1 (6 bases). The CDR3 consists of 13 residues. The ends were cut back, 7 bases at V and 4 bases at J, with 13 bases in the middle. The DNA for the CDR3 is TGTGCCAGCATTACCACAGGGAGCTATGGCTACACCTTC. Residues: CASITTGSYGYTF.

The chain links TRBV28 to TRBJ2-5, with 10 bases identical to TRBD1. Trimming took 5 bases from V and 5 from J; bases not matched to a gene: 14. CDR3 length equals 17 residues. The germline CDR1 and CDR2 sequences are MDHEN and SYDVKM. As DNA, the CDR3 is TGTGCCAGCAGTCCCAGGACAGGGGGATCTCAACGGGAGACCCAGTACTTC. Translated, it gives CASSPRTGGSQRETQYF. Supplemented by reference TRBV28 and TRBJ2-5, the full variable domain reads DVKVTQSSRYLVKRTGEKVFLECVQDMDHENMFWYRQDPGLGLRLIYFSYDVKMKEKGDIPEGYSVSREKKERFSLILESASTNQTSMYLCASSPRTGGSQRETQYFGPGTRLLVL.

The rearrangement links TRBV30 to TRBJ1-5; tentatively, D is TRBD1 (5 bases). Germline assignment: CDR1 GTSNPN and CDR2 SVGIG (reference sequence). V lost 5 bases and J 1 base, leaving 21 bases between the germline ends. The CDR3 contains 17 residues. CDR3 region: CAWGWAGKKMSNQPQHF. CDR3 nucleotide sequence: TGTGCCTGGGGTTGGGCAGGGAAGAAGATGAGCAATCAGCCCCAGCATTTT. Drawing the rest from reference TRBV30 and TRBJ1-5, the complete variable domain is SQTIHQWPATLVQPVGSPLSLECTVEGTSNPNLYWYRQAAGRGLQLLFYSVGIGQISSEVPQNLSASRPQDRQFILSSKKLLLSDSGFYLCAWGWAGKKMSNQPQHFGDGTRLSIL.

The chain is built from TRBV4-3 and TRBJ2-3; 8 bases fit TRBD2. CDR3 length: 18 residues. Trimming at V came to 0 bases and at J to 1 base, leaving 9 bases not matched to a gene. Germline-derived CDR1 and CDR2 are LGHNA and YSLEER. The CDR3 bases are TGCGCCAGCAGCCAAGATTACCTAGCGGGCGCAGGCACAGATACGCAGTATTTT. Translated: CASSQDYLAGAGTDTQYF.

A few counts support this clonotype. The CDR3 bases are TGCAGCGTTGAAGTCTTAGAGGGAGCGGGCACAGATACGCAGTATTTT. It is translated as CSVEVLEGAGTDTQYF. The chain recombines TRBV29-1 with TRBJ2-3, with D maybe TRBD2 (5 bases). Per germline, CDR1 SQVTM and CDR2 ANQGSEA. V lost 1 base, J lost 1 base, and 15 bases lay in between. This CDR3 is built from 16 residues.

In this sample, this clonotype turned up a few times. The chain employs TRBV2 and TRBJ2-6; D gene uncertain. This CDR3 has 15 amino acids. The V end lost 4 bases, the J end lost 2 bases, and 9 bases lay between the germline ends. The germline gives CDR1 SNHLY, CDR2 FYNNEI. CDR3 region: CASSVSRTGANVLTF. CDR3 in DNA: TGTGCCAGCAGTGTCTCTAGGACTGGGGCCAACGTCCTGACTTTC.

This clonotype was counted a few times. The chain is built from TRBV5-5 and TRBJ1-5; D ambiguous. The CDR3 contains 14 residues. CDR1 is SGHKS, CDR2 YYEKEE, per germline (reference sequence). Trimming took 2 bases from V and 1 from J, leaving 7 bases between them. The CDR3 loop is CASSFLRSNQPQHF. The CDR3 nucleotides read TGTGCCAGCAGCTTCTTGAGGAGCAATCAGCCCCAGCATTTT.

A few counts support this clonotype. This chain links TRBV24-1 with TRBJ2-7; D possibly corresponds to TRBD2 (5 bases). V lost 6 bases to trimming and J lost 1 base, with 15 bases between them. This CDR3 region has 15 residues. Germline loops: CDR1 KGHDR, CDR2 SFDVKD. This CDR3 is CATSPGILGSYEQYF. The CDR3 nucleotides are TGTGCCACCAGTCCCGGGATCCTAGGATCCTACGAGCAGTACTTC.

The genes are TRBV28 and TRBJ2-1; TRBD2 matches 11 bases. This CDR3 has 16 residues. V was pared by 6 bases and J by 8 bases, with 12 bases of the junction left unmatched. The germline CDR1 and CDR2 sequences are MDHEN and SYDVKM. CDR3 residues: CASSTEASGGSDEQFF. For the CDR3, the DNA is TGTGCCAGCAGCACCGAGGCTAGCGGGGGGTCGGATGAGCAGTTCTTC.

The chain joins TRBV2 to TRBJ2-3; 8 positions agree with TRBD2. Germline V lookup: CDR1 SNHLY, CDR2 FYNNEI. This CDR3 has 16 residues. Unmatched junction bases numbered 3, after V lost 0 bases and J lost 1 base. In DNA, the CDR3 is TGTGCCAGCAGTGAAGCGACGGGGGGGGGCACAGATACGCAGTATTTT. Translating gives CASSEATGGGTDTQYF.

This clonotype was observed a handful of times. The chain combines TRBV27 with TRBJ2-1, with 8 bases that match TRBD2. CDR1 is MNHEY, CDR2 SMNVEV, per germline (reference sequence). This CDR3 spans 14 amino acids. V lost 1 base, J lost 8 bases, and 4 bases stayed unmatched. For the CDR3, the DNA is TGTGCCAGCAGTTTATGGGATAGCGGGGATGAGCAGTTCTTC. Translation gives CASSLWDSGDEQFF.

This clonotype was counted a few times. The V gene is TRBV24-1, the J gene TRBJ2-1; D is ambiguous. This CDR3 comprises 13 residues. The V end was cut by 9 bases, the J end by 9 bases, with 17 bases between. Germline CDR1 reads KGHDR; CDR2 reads SFDVKD. CDR3 bases: TGTGCCACCGCTACCCGGGTGACGAGTGAGCAGTTCTTC. Residues: CATATRVTSEQFF.

The chain recombines TRBV27 with TRBJ2-7; D possibly uses TRBD1 or TRBD2 (5 bases each). Germline values: CDR1 MNHEY, CDR2 SMNVEV (reference sequence). The ends were cut back, 4 bases at V and 6 bases at J, with 13 bases in the middle. The CDR3 has 13 residues. CDR3 DNA sequence: TGTGCCAGCAGTTCGGGGACGGGTGGCGAGCAGTACTTC. It is translated as CASSSGTGGEQYF.

V is TRBV24-1 and J is TRBJ2-5; 9 bases align to TRBD2. The germline CDR1 and CDR2 sequences are KGHDR and SFDVKD. With V trimmed by 5 bases and J by 5 bases, 2 bases remained unmatched. This CDR3 has 13 residues. CDR3 nucleotide sequence: TGTGCCACCAGTGGAAGCGGGAGGGAGACCCAGTACTTC. It specifies CATSGSGRETQYF.

The chain is built from TRBV4-2 and TRBJ2-1; 7 bases match TRBD2. The V and J ends lost 0 bases and 6 bases, in that order; junction bases with no gene match: 8. In germline, CDR1 is LGHNA, CDR2 YNFKEQ. There are 16 residues in the CDR3. The CDR3: CASSQEPSGLSNEQFF. The CDR3 DNA reads as TGTGCCAGCAGCCAAGAGCCTAGCGGATTGTCCAATGAGCAGTTCTTC.

The V and J genes are TRBV5-1 and TRBJ2-1, with TRBD2 identical over 13 bases. The CDR3 sequence is 16 residues long. The germline gives CDR1 SGHRS, CDR2 YFSETQ. Losses at the gene ends were 3 bases for V and 5 bases for J; bases not matched to a gene: 5. The CDR3 region is CASSSLAGGPNNEQFF. In nucleotides, the CDR3 is TGCGCCAGCAGCTCACTAGCGGGAGGGCCAAACAATGAGCAGTTCTTC. Looking up the rest from reference TRBV5-1 and TRBJ2-1 gives the full variable domain: KAGVTQTPRYLIKTRGQQVTLSCSPISGHRSVSWYQQTPGQGLQFLFEYFSETQRNKGNFPGRFSGRQFSNSRSEMNVSTLELGDSALYLCASSSLAGGPNNEQFFGPGTRLTVL.